This T cell receptor beta chain was documented in a study of cytomegalovirus exposure and HLA in healthy donors. PCR involved 60 Vbeta and 13 Jbeta primers. The repertoire was sequenced with immunoSEQ multiplex PCR; TCRdb's copy has only in-frame clones and lacks some. The table lists about 160,000 clones, roughly 80% of them singletons. Germline V gene lookup returns CDR1 SGHTA and CDR2 FQGNSA. V was shortened by 5 bases and J by 2 bases, with 15 bases between the two germline ends. The CDR3 consists of 15 residues. Turning to this clone: Its specificity is unknown.

Regarding the study as a whole: A few CMV-associated chains were confirmed in vitro to be specific for CMV antigens. Presence/absence analyses supposed approximately even sequencing depth among donors. CMV serostatus was the only immune exposure information that was available.

Specimen: PBMCs. This chain joins TRBV7-2 and TRBJ2-5, with D possibly TRBD2 on 6 matching bases. The receptor was isolated from a man in his forties or fifties in good health and CMV-seropositive. The CDR3 loop is CASSTGFAGQETQYF. Written as DNA, the CDR3 is TGTGCCAGCAGCACAGGCTTCGCGGGACAAGAGACCCAGTACTTC.